These 30 T cell receptor beta chains originate from one sample sequenced in a study of CD8 T cells in Susac syndrome. The authors reverse transcribed roughly 0.5 to 1 ug RNA with random hexamers. TCRdb reanalysed the immunoSEQ multiplex PCR reads using MiXCR and keeps one entry per CDR3 protein. The sample includes some 130,000 distinct CDR3 sequences, nearly 95% of them seen just once. Sequenced input: CD4+ T cells from PBMCs. The source is a human donor in good health.

V usage is TRBV6-5 and J usage is TRBJ2-1; 8 bases fit TRBD1. The CDR3 sequence is 15 residues long. Germline trimming cut 5 bases from V and 3 bases from J; bases unmatched to any gene: 6. Germline values: CDR1 MNHEY, CDR2 SVGAGI. DNA of the CDR3: TGTGCCAGCAGTCCATACGGACAGGGCTACAATGAGCAGTTCTTC. Its translation: CASSPYGQGYNEQFF.

V usage is TRBV6-1 and J usage is TRBJ2-5; D gene ambiguous. The CDR3 runs 14 residues. V gave up 4 bases and J gave up 1 base, with 10 bases separating them. In germline, CDR1 is MNHNS, CDR2 SASEGT. CDR3 nucleotides: TGTGCCAGCAGTGCCCAGAGGCCCCAAGAGACCCAGTACTTC. This sequence encodes CASSAQRPQETQYF.

The J gene is TRBJ1-1, the V gene TRBV29-1; the D is unclear. The CDR3 is 12 amino acids. Looked up from germline, CDR1 is SQVTM and CDR2 is ANQGSEA. Between the trimmed V and J ends, which lost 7 bases and 6 bases, there was a span of 15 bases. This CDR3 is CSGTRQGSEAFF. The CDR3, as DNA: TGCAGCGGTACTCGACAAGGCTCTGAAGCTTTCTTT.

The chain carries TRBV28 and TRBJ1-2; D may be TRBD1 (6 bases). This CDR3 has 15 residues. Trimming removed 5 bases from V and 4 bases from J, with 17 bases in between. The V gene's germline CDR1 is MDHEN and CDR2 SYDVKM. In DNA, the CDR3 is TGTGCCAGCAGTCCAACAGGGAAACAAGGCTATGGCTACACCTTC. This sequence encodes CASSPTGKQGYGYTF.

V gene TRBV3-1 combines with J gene TRBJ2-1; no clear D gene. CDR3 size: 16 residues. The germline V gene has CDR1 LGHDT and CDR2 YNNKEL (reference sequence). With 1 base removed from V and 0 bases from J, the gap between germline ends came to 10 bases. This CDR3 reads CASSQGTASSYNEQFF. The DNA of the CDR3 is TGTGCCAGCAGCCAAGGAACGGCTAGCTCCTACAATGAGCAGTTCTTC.

The CDR3 DNA sequence: TGCAGCGTTGGACGGCAGGGTTTCTACGAGCAGTACTTC. Translation gives CSVGRQGFYEQYF. The chain recombines TRBV29-1 with TRBJ2-7; D is perhaps TRBD1 (5 bases). The germline CDR1 and CDR2 sequences are SQVTM and ANQGSEA. With 4 bases removed from V and 3 bases from J, the gap between germline ends came to 13 bases. This CDR3 is built from 13 residues.

The chain employs TRBV29-1 and TRBJ2-5; TRBD2 aligns across 11 bases. The J segment lost 2 bases and the V segment lost 4 bases, leaving 0 bases of the junction unmatched. The CDR3 runs 13 residues. Germline V CDR1 and CDR2: SQVTM, ANQGSEA. In nucleotides, the CDR3 is TGCAGCGTTGGGACTAGCGGGCAAGAGACCCAGTACTTC. Its protein is CSVGTSGQETQYF.

The genes are TRBV29-1 and TRBJ2-3; 8 bases agree with TRBD2. This CDR3 spans 15 amino acids. Per germline, CDR1 SQVTM and CDR2 ANQGSEA. V shed 7 bases and J 1 base; nucleotides not matched to a gene: 10. For the CDR3, the DNA is TGCAGCGCTTTACTAGCGGTACCCCGCACAGATACGCAGTATTTT. It specifies CSALLAVPRTDTQYF.

Here the CDR3 DNA reads TGCAGCGTTGTGGCTCTAGCGAAAACCTACGAGCAGTACTTC. Its protein product is CSVVALAKTYEQYF. The chain joins TRBV29-1 to TRBJ2-7, with D possibly TRBD2 on 6 matching bases. The V end lost 4 bases, the J end lost 2 bases, and 15 bases lay between the germline ends. The CDR3 sequence is 14 residues long. The V gene's germline CDR1 is SQVTM and CDR2 ANQGSEA.

This chain connects TRBV29-1 to TRBJ2-7; perhaps TRBD1 as D (6 bases). Deletions cut 6 bases from V and 2 bases from J, with 8 bases between. The CDR3 loop spans 11 amino acids. Germline values: CDR1 SQVTM, CDR2 ANQGSEA. Here the CDR3 DNA reads TGCAGCGTCCAGGGGCCCTACGAGCAGTACTTC. This codes for CSVQGPYEQYF.

The V call is TRBV24-1, the J call TRBJ2-1; perhaps TRBD2 as D (6 bases). Germline V CDR1 and CDR2: KGHDR, SFDVKD. The ends were cut back, 6 bases at V and 0 bases at J, with 14 bases in the middle. This CDR3 comprises 16 residues. The CDR3 reads CATSLGGLSSYNEQFF. As DNA, the CDR3 is TGTGCCACCAGTCTTGGGGGACTCAGCTCCTACAATGAGCAGTTCTTC.

The V and J genes are TRBV27 and TRBJ2-7; 11 bases match TRBD1. The CDR3 is 14 amino acids. The germline V gene has CDR1 MNHEY and CDR2 SMNVEV (reference sequence). V lost 4 bases and J lost 5; bases outside the gene matches: 4. CDR3 nucleotides: TGTGCCAGCAGTTGGGACAGGGGGTTCGACGAGCAGTACTTC. Protein sequence: CASSWDRGFDEQYF.

The J gene is TRBJ2-2, the V gene TRBV20-1, with 8 bases lining up with TRBD1. This CDR3 contains 15 residues. In germline, CDR1 is DFQATT, CDR2 SNEGSKA (reference sequence). The ends lost 1 base at V and 5 bases at J; junction bases unmatched: 6. CDR3 sequence: CSARARQGLTGELFF. The CDR3, as DNA: TGCAGTGCTAGAGCCCGACAGGGGTTGACCGGGGAGCTGTTTTTT.

This clonotype was detected once. V is TRBV2 and J is TRBJ2-7; D not resolved. CDR3 length equals 13 residues. V shed 6 bases and J shed 5 bases, with 14 bases lying between them. Germline loops: CDR1 SNHLY, CDR2 FYNNEI. The CDR3 coding sequence is TGTGCCAGCAGCGCCTCCCGAGTACACGAGCAGTACTTC. This gives the protein CASSASRVHEQYF.

The chain links TRBV7-9 to TRBJ1-5; D is uncertain. Trimming left V 3 bases short and J 7 bases short, with 13 bases between. Germline CDR1 is SEHNR and CDR2 is FQNEAQ (reference sequence). CDR3 length: 14 residues. The CDR3 DNA is TGTGCCAGCAGCTTGCTAGGAACGGGGCAGCCCCAGCATTTT. Protein: CASSLLGTGQPQHF.

The V gene is TRBV9, the J gene TRBJ1-1; D remains ambiguous. The V gene's germline CDR1 is SGDLS and CDR2 YYNGEE. Trimming took off 0 bases at V and 1 base at J, with 10 bases between the two ends. The CDR3 sequence is 15 residues long. The CDR3 is CASSVAPSSNTEAFF. The CDR3 region has the DNA TGTGCCAGCAGCGTAGCCCCATCATCGAACACTGAAGCTTTCTTT. Supplemented by reference TRBV9 and TRBJ1-1, the full variable domain reads DSGVTQTPKHLITATGQRVTLRCSPRSGDLSVYWYQQSLDQGLQFLIQYYNGEERAKGNILERFSAQQFPDLHSELNLSSLELGDSALYFCASSVAPSSNTEAFFGQGTRLTVV.

This clonotype was seen a single time. The genes are TRBV5-4 and TRBJ2-2; maybe TRBD2 (5 bases). There are 16 residues in the CDR3. In germline, CDR1 is SGHNT, CDR2 YYREEE (reference sequence). With 0 bases removed from V and 4 bases from J, the gap between germline ends came to 13 bases. CDR3 amino acids: CASSLVDSAGTGELFF. For the CDR3, the DNA is TGTGCCAGCAGCTTGGTAGACTCCGCGGGCACCGGGGAGCTGTTTTTT.

This sequence joins TRBV29-1 and TRBJ2-1; 11 nucleotides align to TRBD2. This CDR3 contains 15 residues. V was pared by 4 bases and J by 16 bases, with 18 bases of the junction left unmatched. Germline V gene lookup returns CDR1 SQVTM and CDR2 ANQGSEA. CDR3 nucleotides: TGCAGCGTTGTAAAGGGGCTAGCGGGAGGCAATGAGCGTTTCTTC. Translation: CSVVKGLAGGNERFF.

The chain links TRBV3-1 to TRBJ2-4; possible D gene TRBD2, 5 bases. CDR1 is LGHDT and CDR2 is YNNKEL in the germline V gene (reference sequence). The CDR3 length is 17 residues. V was clipped by 1 base and J by 6 bases, with 19 bases between them. DNA for the CDR3: TGTGCCAGCAGCCAAGCCGGGGTGGGAGTTCTCTCAAACATTCAGTACTTC. Its protein is CASSQAGVGVLSNIQYF.

V gene TRBV28 combines with J gene TRBJ1-1, with 9 bases identical to TRBD1. The CDR3 is made up of 15 amino acids. With V trimmed by 6 bases and J by 2 bases, 7 bases remained unmatched. In germline, CDR1 is MDHEN, CDR2 SYDVKM. The CDR3 bases are TGTGCCAGCAGCTGGGGACAGGGTTTTAACACTGAAGCTTTCTTT. It encodes CASSWGQGFNTEAFF.

V and J are TRBV6-6 and TRBJ2-7; D is unresolved. Trimming cost V 2 bases and J 2 bases, with 10 bases left between them. Germline assignment: CDR1 MNHNY and CDR2 SVGAGI (reference sequence). CDR3 size: 14 residues. CDR3 protein: CASSYGSGTYEQYF. DNA of the CDR3: TGTGCCAGCAGTTACGGCTCAGGAACCTACGAGCAGTACTTC.

The gene calls are TRBV3-1 and TRBJ1-2, with a possible D match to TRBD1 (5 bases). The germline V gene has CDR1 LGHDT and CDR2 YNNKEL (reference sequence). The V end lost 0 bases, the J end lost 8 bases, and 13 bases lay between the germline ends. The CDR3 has 14 residues. CDR3: CASSQDAGTGGYTF. CDR3 nucleotide sequence: TGTGCCAGCAGCCAAGACGCGGGGACGGGGGGCTACACCTTC.

This sequence joins TRBV29-1 and TRBJ2-7; no reliable D call. CDR1 SQVTM and CDR2 ANQGSEA come from the germline V gene. V was cut by 4 bases and J by 7 bases, with 20 bases left in between. There are 14 residues in the CDR3. As DNA, the CDR3 is TGCAGCGTTGTTTCCGAGCACTCCTTAAGGGAGCAGTACTTC. Protein product: CSVVSEHSLREQYF.

The chain uses TRBV3-1 and TRBJ1-3; a weak D match, TRBD1 (6 bases). Trimming removed 0 bases from V and 2 bases from J, with 8 bases in between. Germline V gives CDR1 LGHDT, CDR2 YNNKEL (reference sequence). There are 15 residues in the CDR3. CDR3 amino acids: CASSQEGATGNTIYF. CDR3 sequence (DNA): TGTGCCAGCAGCCAAGAGGGGGCAACTGGAAACACCATATATTTT.

This sequence joins TRBV4-1 and TRBJ2-1; D possibly uses TRBD1 or TRBD2 (5 bases each). Germline V gene lookup returns CDR1 MGHRA and CDR2 YSYEKL. Trimming cost V 1 base and J 6 bases, with 13 bases left between them. This CDR3 is built from 15 residues. The CDR3 region has the DNA TGCGCCAGCAGCCAAGGGGGGAGTTTTATCAATGAGCAGTTCTTC. This codes for CASSQGGSFINEQFF.

This chain uses TRBV15 with TRBJ2-5; D uncertain. Germline assignment: CDR1 LNHNV and CDR2 YYDKDF (reference sequence). V was pared by 1 base and J by 0 bases, with 6 bases between. The CDR3 runs to 14 residues. For the CDR3, the DNA is TGTGCCACCAGCAGAGGACCCAACCAAGAGACCCAGTACTTC. It yields the protein CATSRGPNQETQYF.

This clonotype was observed once. The chain recombines TRBV20-1 with TRBJ1-5; no clear D. CDR1 and CDR2 (germline): DFQATT, SNEGSKA (reference sequence). The CDR3 has 12 residues. The V end was cut by 5 bases, the J end by 3 bases, with 8 bases between. The CDR3 here is CSAFGPNQPQHF. The CDR3, as DNA: TGCAGTGCTTTCGGGCCCAATCAGCCCCAGCATTTT.

This clonotype came up once. This chain connects TRBV19 to TRBJ2-3; 7 bases align to TRBD2. Trimming at V came to 6 bases and at J to 4 bases, leaving 19 bases not matched to a gene. There are 18 residues in the CDR3. Germline loops: CDR1 LNHDA, CDR2 SQIVND (reference sequence). The CDR3 nucleotides read TGTGCCAGTAGCAAGGCGGTGTGGGCGGGAGTGGCCGCAGATACGCAGTATTTT. Translation gives CASSKAVWAGVAADTQYF.

This clonotype was detected once. The chain uses TRBV20-1 and TRBJ2-5; tentatively, D is TRBD2 (5 bases). The V and J ends lost 8 bases and 4 bases respectively, with 11 bases between them. The CDR3 has 11 amino acids. Germline V CDR1 and CDR2: DFQATT, SNEGSKA (reference sequence). In nucleotides, the CDR3 is TGCAGTCAACCCGAGGGAGAGACCCAGTACTTC. Translation: CSQPEGETQYF.

V is TRBV28 and J is TRBJ2-7; D remains ambiguous. CDR3 length equals 14 residues. The V gene's germline CDR1 is MDHEN and CDR2 SYDVKM. V lost 6 bases to trimming and J lost 0 bases, with 12 bases between them. This CDR3 is CASSRHHSSYEQYF. The CDR3 DNA follows: TGTGCCAGCAGCCGCCACCATAGCTCCTACGAGCAGTACTTC.